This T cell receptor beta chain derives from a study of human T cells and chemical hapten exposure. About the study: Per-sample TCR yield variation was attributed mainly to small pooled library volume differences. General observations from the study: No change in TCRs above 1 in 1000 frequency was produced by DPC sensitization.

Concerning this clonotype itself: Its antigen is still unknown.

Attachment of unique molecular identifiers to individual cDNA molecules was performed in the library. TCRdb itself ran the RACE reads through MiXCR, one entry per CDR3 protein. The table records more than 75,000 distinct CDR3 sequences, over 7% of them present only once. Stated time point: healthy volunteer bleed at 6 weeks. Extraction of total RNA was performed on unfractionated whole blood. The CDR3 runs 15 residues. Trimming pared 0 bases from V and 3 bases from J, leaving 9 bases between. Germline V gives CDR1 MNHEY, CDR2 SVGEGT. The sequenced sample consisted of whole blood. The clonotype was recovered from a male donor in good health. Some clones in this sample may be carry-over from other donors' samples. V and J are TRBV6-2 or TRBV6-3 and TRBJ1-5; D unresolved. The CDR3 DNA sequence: TGTGCCAGCAGTTACTCAGGGCAGCTCAATCAGCCCCAGCATTTT. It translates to CASSYSGQLNQPQHF.